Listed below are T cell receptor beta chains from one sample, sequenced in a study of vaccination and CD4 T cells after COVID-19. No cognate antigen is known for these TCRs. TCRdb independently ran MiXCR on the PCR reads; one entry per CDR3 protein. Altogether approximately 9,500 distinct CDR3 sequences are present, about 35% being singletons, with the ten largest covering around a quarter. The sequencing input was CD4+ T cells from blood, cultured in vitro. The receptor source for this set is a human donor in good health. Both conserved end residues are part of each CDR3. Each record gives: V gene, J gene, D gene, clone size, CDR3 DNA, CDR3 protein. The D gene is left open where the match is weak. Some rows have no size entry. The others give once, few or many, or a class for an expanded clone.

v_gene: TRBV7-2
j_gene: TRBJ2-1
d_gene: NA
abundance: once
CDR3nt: TGTGCCAGCAGCTTAGTTTCTTGGGCACAGGGATTCTCCTACGAGCAGTTCTTC
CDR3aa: CASSLVSWAQGFSYEQFF

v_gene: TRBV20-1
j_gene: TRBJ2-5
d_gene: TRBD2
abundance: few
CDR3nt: TGCAGTGCCCTACAAAGCGGGACCCAAGAGACCCAGTACTTC
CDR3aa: CSALQSGTQETQYF

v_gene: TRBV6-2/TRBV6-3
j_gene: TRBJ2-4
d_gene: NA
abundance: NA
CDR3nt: TGTGCCAGCAGTTACTTGATGGCCAAAAACATTCAGTACTTC
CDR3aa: CASSYLMAKNIQYF

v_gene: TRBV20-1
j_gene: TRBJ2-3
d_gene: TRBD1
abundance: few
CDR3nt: TGCAGTGCTCCCGACCTACAGGGGGCCTCAGATACGCAGTATTTT
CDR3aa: CSAPDLQGASDTQYF

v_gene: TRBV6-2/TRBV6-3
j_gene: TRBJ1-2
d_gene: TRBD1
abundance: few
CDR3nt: TGTGCCAGCAGAACGACCCCGGGACAGCCTTATGGCTACACCTTC
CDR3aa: CASRTTPGQPYGYTF

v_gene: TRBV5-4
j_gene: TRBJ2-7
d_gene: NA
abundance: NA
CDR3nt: TGTGCCAGCAGCTTGGAGGTAAGGGGGCCTAGCGGTCGTAAGGAGCAGTACTTC
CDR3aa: CASSLEVRGPSGRKEQYF

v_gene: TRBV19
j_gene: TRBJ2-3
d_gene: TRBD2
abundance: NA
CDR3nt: TGTGCCAGTAGTGCCCTAGCGGATCTGGATACGCAGTATTTT
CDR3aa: CASSALADLDTQYF

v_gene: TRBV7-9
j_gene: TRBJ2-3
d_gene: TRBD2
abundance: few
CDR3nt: TGTGCCAGCAGCTTAGGACTAGCGGGATGGGGGGATACGCAGTATTTT
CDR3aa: CASSLGLAGWGDTQYF

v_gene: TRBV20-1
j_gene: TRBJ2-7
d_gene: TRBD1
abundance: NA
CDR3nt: TGCAGTGTTAAGGAGACAGGGCCCTACGAGCAGTACTTC
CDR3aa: CSVKETGPYEQYF

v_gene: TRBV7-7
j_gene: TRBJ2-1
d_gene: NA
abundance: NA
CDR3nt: TGTGCTAGCAGCTTGGGGGGACCCAGCAATGAGCAGTTCTTC
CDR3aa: CASSLGGPSNEQFF

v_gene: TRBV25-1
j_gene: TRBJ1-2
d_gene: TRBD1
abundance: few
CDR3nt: TGTGCCAGCAGTGACCCGGGACAGGGGGTTGTTCGTGGCTACACCTTC
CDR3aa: CASSDPGQGVVRGYTF

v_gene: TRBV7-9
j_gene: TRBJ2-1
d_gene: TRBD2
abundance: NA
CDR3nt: TGTGCCAGCAGCTTACCTCCCCGACTAGCGGGGAGTATGAATGAGCAGTTCTTC
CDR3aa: CASSLPPRLAGSMNEQFF

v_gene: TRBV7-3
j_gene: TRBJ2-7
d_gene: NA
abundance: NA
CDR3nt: TGTGCCAGCAGCTTAACTGGGTCGCACGAGACCTACGAGCAGTACTTC
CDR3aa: CASSLTGSHETYEQYF

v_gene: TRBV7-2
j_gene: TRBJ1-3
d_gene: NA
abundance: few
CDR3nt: TGTGCCAGCAGCTTAGGGGGAAACACCATATATTTT
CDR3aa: CASSLGGNTIYF

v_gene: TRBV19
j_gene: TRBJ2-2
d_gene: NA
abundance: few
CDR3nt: TGTGCCAGCGAAGGGTTCAACACCGGGGAGCTGTTTTTT
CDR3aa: CASEGFNTGELFF

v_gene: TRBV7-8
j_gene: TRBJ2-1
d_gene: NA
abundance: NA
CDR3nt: TGTGCCAGCAGCTTACGTAGCTTGGCTGAGCAGTTCTTC
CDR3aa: CASSLRSLAEQFF

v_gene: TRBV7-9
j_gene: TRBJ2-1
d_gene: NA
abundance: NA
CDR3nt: TGTGCCAGCAGCTTAGCTATCGGTTACAATGAGCAGTTCTTC
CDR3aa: CASSLAIGYNEQFF

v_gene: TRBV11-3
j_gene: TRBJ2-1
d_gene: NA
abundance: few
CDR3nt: TGTGCCAGCAGCTCCATGGGAGCCGACAATGAGCAGTTCTTC
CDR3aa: CASSSMGADNEQFF

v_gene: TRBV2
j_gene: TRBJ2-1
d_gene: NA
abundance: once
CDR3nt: TGTGCCAGCAGCCCCCCCTGGTCAGGGATAATATACAATGAGCAGTTCTTC
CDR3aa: CASSPPWSGIIYNEQFF

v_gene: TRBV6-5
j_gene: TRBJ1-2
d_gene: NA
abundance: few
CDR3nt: TGTGCCAGCAGTTACTCGATGGGCAGTGCCTATGGCTACACCTTC
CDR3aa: CASSYSMGSAYGYTF

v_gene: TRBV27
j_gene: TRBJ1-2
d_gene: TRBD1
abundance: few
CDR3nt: TGTGCCAGCAGTTCAGGGGGCTATGGCTACACCTTC
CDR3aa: CASSSGGYGYTF

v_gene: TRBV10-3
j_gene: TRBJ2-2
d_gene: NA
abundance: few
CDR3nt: TGTGCCATCAGTGACTCGACGGACAGTACCGGGGAGCTGTTTTTT
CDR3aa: CAISDSTDSTGELFF

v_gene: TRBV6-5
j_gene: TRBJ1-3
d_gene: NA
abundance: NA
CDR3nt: TGTGCCAGCAGTTATCCGAGGGGGTCTGGAAACACCATATATTTT
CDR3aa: CASSYPRGSGNTIYF

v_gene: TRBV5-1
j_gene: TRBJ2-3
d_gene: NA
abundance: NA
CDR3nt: TGCGCCAGCACCCGTGGCGTCCCGAGCACAGATACGCAGTATTTT
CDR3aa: CASTRGVPSTDTQYF

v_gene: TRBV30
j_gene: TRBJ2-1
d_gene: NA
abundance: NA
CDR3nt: TGTGCCTGGAGGCTTGGCAACCCGGAGCAGTTCTTC
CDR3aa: CAWRLGNPEQFF

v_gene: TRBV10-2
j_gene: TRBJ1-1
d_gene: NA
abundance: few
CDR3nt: TGCGCCAGCAGTGAGTCGTCGGCACCGATTCAAGCTTTCTTT
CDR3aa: CASSESSAPIQAFF

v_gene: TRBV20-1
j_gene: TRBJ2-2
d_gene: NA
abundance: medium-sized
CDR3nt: TGCAGTGCTAGGACTACAAGCACCGGGGAGCTGTTTTTT
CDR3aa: CSARTTSTGELFF

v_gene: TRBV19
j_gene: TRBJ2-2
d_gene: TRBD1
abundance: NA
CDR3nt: TGTGCCAGTTCGGACAGGGCTACCGGGGAGCTGTTTTTT
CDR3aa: CASSDRATGELFF

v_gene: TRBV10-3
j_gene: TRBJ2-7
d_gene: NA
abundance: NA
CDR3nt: TGTGCCATCAGTGTTGGGGGTTCCTACGAGCAGTACTTC
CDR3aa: CAISVGGSYEQYF

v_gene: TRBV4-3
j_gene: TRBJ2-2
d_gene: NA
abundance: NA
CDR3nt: TGCGCCAGCAGCCAAGGGGCGGGACTCGTCACCGGGGAGCTGTTTTTT
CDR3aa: CASSQGAGLVTGELFF

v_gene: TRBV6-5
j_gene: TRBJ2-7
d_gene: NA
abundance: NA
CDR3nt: TGTGCCAGCAGTTACTCACTATCCGAGCAGTACTTC
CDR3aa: CASSYSLSEQYF

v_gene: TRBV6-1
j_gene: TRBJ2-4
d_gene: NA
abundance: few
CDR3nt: TGTGCCAGCAGTCATAAGGGAGGTGTGGACATTCAGTACTTC
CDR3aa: CASSHKGGVDIQYF

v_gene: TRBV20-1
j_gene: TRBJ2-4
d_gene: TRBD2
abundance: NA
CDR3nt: TGCAGTGCTAGAGTGTCTAGCGGAAAAAACATTCAGTACTTC
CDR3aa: CSARVSSGKNIQYF

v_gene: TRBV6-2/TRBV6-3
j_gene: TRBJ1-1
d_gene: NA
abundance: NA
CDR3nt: TGTGCCAGCAGTTACTCTCGGGCAGCCCTTTTGAACACTGAAGCTTTCTTT
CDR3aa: CASSYSRAALLNTEAFF

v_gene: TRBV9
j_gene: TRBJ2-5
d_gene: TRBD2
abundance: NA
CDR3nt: TGTGCCAGCAGCGACCCCAGGGCGGGAGGAGAGACCCAGTACTTC
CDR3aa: CASSDPRAGGETQYF

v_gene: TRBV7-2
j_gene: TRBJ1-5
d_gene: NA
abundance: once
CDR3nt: TGTGCCAGCAGGCTTTTCACGGGACACCTAAGCAATCAGCCCCAGCATTTT
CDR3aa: CASRLFTGHLSNQPQHF

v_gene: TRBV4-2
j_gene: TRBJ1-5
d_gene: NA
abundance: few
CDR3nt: TGTGCCAGCAGCCTACTACAGGGACCCCAGCCCCAGCATTTT
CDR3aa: CASSLLQGPQPQHF

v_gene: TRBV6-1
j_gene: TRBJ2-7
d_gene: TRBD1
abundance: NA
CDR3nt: TGTGCCAGCAGTGAGGCTATCCGGGACAGCCGATACGAGCAGTACTTC
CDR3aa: CASSEAIRDSRYEQYF

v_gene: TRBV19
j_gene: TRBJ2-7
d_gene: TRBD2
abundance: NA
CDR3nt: TGTGCCAGTAGTATTGTTTGGACTAGCGGCTTCTCCTACGAGCAGTACTTC
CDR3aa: CASSIVWTSGFSYEQYF

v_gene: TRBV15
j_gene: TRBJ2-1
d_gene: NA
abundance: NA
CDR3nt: TGTGCCAATCTCTCTACTAATTACAATGAGCAGTTCTTC
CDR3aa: CANLSTNYNEQFF

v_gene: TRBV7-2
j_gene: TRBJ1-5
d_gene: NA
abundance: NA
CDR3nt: TGTGCCAGCAGCTCCGGAGGAGATAGCAATCAGCCCCAGCATTTT
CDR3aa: CASSSGGDSNQPQHF

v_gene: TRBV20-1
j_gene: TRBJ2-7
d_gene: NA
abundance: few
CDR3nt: TGCAGTGCTAGAGTGGGGGGATACGAGCAGTACTTC
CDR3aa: CSARVGGYEQYF

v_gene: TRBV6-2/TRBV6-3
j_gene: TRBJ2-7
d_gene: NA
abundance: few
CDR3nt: TGTGCCAGCAGGTTTAAGACCAGAGTTGACTACGAGCAGTACTTC
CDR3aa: CASRFKTRVDYEQYF

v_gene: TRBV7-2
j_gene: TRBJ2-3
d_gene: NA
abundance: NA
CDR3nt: TGTGCCAGCCGCTCGGGGGGCCGGGGCACAGATACGCAGTATTTT
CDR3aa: CASRSGGRGTDTQYF

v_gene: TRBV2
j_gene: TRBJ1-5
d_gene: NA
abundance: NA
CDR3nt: TGTGCCAGCATCTATTCTTTCGGTCAGCCCCAGCATTTT
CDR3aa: CASIYSFGQPQHF

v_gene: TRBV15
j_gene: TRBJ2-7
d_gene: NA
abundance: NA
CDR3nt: TGTGCCACCAGCAGAGATCGCTACTACGAGCAGTACTTC
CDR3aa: CATSRDRYYEQYF

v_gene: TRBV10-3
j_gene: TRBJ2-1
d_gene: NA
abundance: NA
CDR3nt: TGTGCCATCTGGGGAGCGCGAGATGAGCAGTTCTTC
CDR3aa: CAIWGARDEQFF

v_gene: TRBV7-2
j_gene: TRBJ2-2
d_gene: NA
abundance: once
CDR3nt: TGTGCCAGCAGCTTATTGGCGCAGAACACCGGGGAGCTGTTTTTT
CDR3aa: CASSLLAQNTGELFF

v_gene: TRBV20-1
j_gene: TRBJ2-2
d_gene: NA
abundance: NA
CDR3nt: TGCAGTGCTAGCATGGGGCGGGGCACCGGGGAGCTGTTTTTT
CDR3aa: CSASMGRGTGELFF